One and the same sample provided the 23 T cell receptor beta chains below, sequenced in a study of PD-1 blockade in classical Hodgkin lymphoma. Sample time point: cycle 4 day 1 (C4D1), after about 6 weeks of nivolumab. Exposure to brentuximab vedotin varied, and each patient had relapsed following autologous stem cell transplantation. Assay: immunoSEQ multiplex PCR; the TCRdb copy retains only in-frame clones and omits some. This sample has about 41,000 clones; roughly two thirds occur once, and the top ten carry approximately 2.5%. This specimen consisted of peripheral blood mononuclear cells (PBMCs), obtained before the fourth cycle of nivolumab. Source of these receptors: a human donor with classical Hodgkin lymphoma.

V and J are TRBV6-5 and TRBJ2-2, with D possibly being TRBD2 (5 bases). CDR1 and CDR2 (germline): MNHEY, SVGAGI. V was shortened by 3 bases and J by 2 bases, with 10 bases between the two germline ends. The CDR3 spans 15 residues. CDR3 loop: CASSYGSDNTGELFF. CDR3 bases: TGTGCCAGCAGTTATGGTAGCGATAACACCGGGGAGCTGTTTTTT.

The gene calls are TRBV5-4 and TRBJ1-4; 10 bases match TRBD1. The CDR3 loop spans 16 amino acids. The junction had 6 bases not matched to a gene; V was cut back by 1 base and J by 6 bases. Germline V gives CDR1 SGHNT, CDR2 YYREEE (reference sequence). In DNA form, the CDR3 reads TGTGCCAGCAGCTTGCCCAGACAGGGGGCGGATGAAAAACTGTTTTTT. Its translation is CASSLPRQGADEKLFF.

The chain recombines TRBV10-3 with TRBJ2-3; D is perhaps TRBD1 (5 bases). Trimming removed 5 bases from V and 2 bases from J, with 17 bases in between. Germline V lookup: CDR1 ENHRY, CDR2 SYGVKD. CDR3 length equals 16 residues. The CDR3 nucleotides read TGTGCCATCAGTCTCCATTCAAGGGGCCCCACAGATACGCAGTATTTT. Translation gives CAISLHSRGPTDTQYF.

Of note for this clone: Other nucleotide sequences from this sample produce the same CDR3. This chain connects TRBV6-5 to TRBJ2-7; D is unclear. CDR3 length: 13 residues. Looked up from germline, CDR1 is MNHEY and CDR2 is SVGAGI. The V end was cut by 0 bases, the J end by 7 bases, with 10 bases between. The CDR3 DNA follows: TGTGCCAGCAGTTACTCGAATGGGGTTGAGCAGTACTTC. Translation: CASSYSNGVEQYF.

This clone is categorized as large. The V gene is TRBV7-6, the J gene TRBJ1-1; tentatively, D is TRBD1 (5 bases). Germline-derived CDR1 and CDR2 are SGHVS and FNYEAQ. The CDR3 is 13 amino acids. V dropped 3 bases and J dropped 5 bases, with 10 bases sitting between them. The CDR3 nucleotides are TGTGCCAGCAGCTTGGGGACCGGGACTGAAGCTTTCTTT. Residues: CASSLGTGTEAFF.

V usage is TRBV7-4 and J usage is TRBJ2-7; 7 bases match TRBD1. CDR1 SGHVT and CDR2 SQSDAQ come from the germline V gene. The CDR3 loop spans 14 amino acids. After removal of 5 bases from V and 2 bases from J, the junction contained 6 bases not matched to a gene. The DNA for the CDR3 is TGTGCCAGCAGCCCTCCACAGGGGACCTACGAGCAGTACTTC. Residues: CASSPPQGTYEQYF.

This chain joins TRBV6-6 and TRBJ1-4; 7 bases are a match to TRBD1. The CDR3 is 16 amino acids. The germline CDR1 and CDR2 sequences are MNHNY and SVGAGI (reference sequence). V lost 6 bases, J lost 0 bases, and 7 bases stayed unmatched. CDR3: CASRSHTGATNEKLFF. The CDR3 DNA sequence: TGTGCCAGCAGGTCACATACAGGGGCAACTAATGAAAAACTGTTTTTT.

The chain joins TRBV20-1 to TRBJ2-1; D possibly corresponds to TRBD1 (5 bases). Germline V gives CDR1 DFQATT, CDR2 SNEGSKA (reference sequence). Trimming pared 5 bases from V and 7 bases from J, leaving 6 bases between. The CDR3 extends over 10 amino acids. For the CDR3, the DNA is TGCAGTGCTCAGGGAAATGAGCAGTTCTTC. Protein sequence: CSAQGNEQFF.

The chain uses TRBV6-1 and TRBJ2-1; D may be TRBD2 (6 bases). The V end lost 5 bases, the J end lost 4 bases, and 12 bases lay between the germline ends. Looked up from germline, CDR1 is MNHNS and CDR2 is SASEGT. CDR3 length: 14 residues. This CDR3 is CASSRLEGYNEQFF. The DNA for the CDR3 is TGTGCCAGCAGTAGACTAGAGGGGTACAATGAGCAGTTCTTC.

V is TRBV19 and J is TRBJ1-3; D gene ambiguous. The CDR3 sequence is 12 residues long. In germline, CDR1 is LNHDA, CDR2 SQIVND (reference sequence). V gave up 6 bases and J gave up 4 bases, with 7 bases separating them. The CDR3 region has the DNA TGTGCCAGTAGCCAGCTCGGAAACACCATATATTTT. Protein product: CASSQLGNTIYF. The complete variable domain, with remaining parts taken from reference TRBV19 and TRBJ1-3, reads DGGITQSPKYLFRKEGQNVTLSCEQNLNHDAMYWYRQDPGQGLRLIYYSQIVNDFQKGDIAEGYSVSREKKESFPLTVTSAQKNPTAFYLCASSQLGNTIYFGEGSWLTVV.

Here the CDR3 DNA reads TGTGCCAGCAGCGGCGGGACAGCCCCGTGGAGGAATTACGAGCAGTACTTC. Amino acids: CASSGGTAPWRNYEQYF. The rearrangement links TRBV5-8 to TRBJ2-7, with D possibly TRBD1 on 7 matching bases. CDR1 and CDR2 (germline): SGHTS, YDEGEE. This CDR3 region has 17 residues. V lost 4 bases and J 4 bases, leaving 24 bases between the germline ends.

This clone was counted at least ten times. This chain connects TRBV6-7 to TRBJ1-4, with D possibly TRBD1 on 5 matching bases. TRBV6-7 belongs to the ORF category, with a function that is uncertain. The CDR3 contains 21 residues. The V and J ends lost 2 bases and 0 bases respectively, with 25 bases between them. The CDR3 nucleotides read TGTGCCAGCAGTTACCCACCAAAGGGACCCGGGACCGACGCAACTAATGAAAAACTGTTTTTT. Protein: CASSYPPKGPGTDATNEKLFF.

This chain links TRBV10-1 with TRBJ2-2, with D perhaps matching TRBD1 (6 bases). V was pared by 5 bases and J by 6 bases, with 16 bases between. The CDR3 spans 15 residues. Germline loops: CDR1 WNHNN, CDR2 SYGVQD (reference sequence). As DNA, the CDR3 is TGCGCCAGCAGTAACAGGGATGGGGGTGCCGGGGAGCTGTTTTTT. It is translated as CASSNRDGGAGELFF.

This clone occurred once. In nucleotides, the CDR3 is TGTGCCAGCAGCTTGGGGGGGCTCGGGACAAATCCTTCCTACGAGCAGTACTTC. Its protein is CASSLGGLGTNPSYEQYF. The chain combines TRBV5-6 with TRBJ2-7; TRBD1 is a possible D gene (6 bases). Deletions cut 0 bases from V and 1 base from J, with 20 bases between. The CDR3 is 18 amino acids. Per the germline V gene, CDR1 is SGHDT and CDR2 is YYEEEE.

CDR3 residues: CASSLNWDGEETQYF. The CDR3 nucleotides read TGCGCCAGCAGCTTGAATTGGGATGGAGAAGAGACCCAGTACTTC. The chain combines TRBV5-1 with TRBJ2-5, with no clear D. The germline V and J ends were trimmed by 1 base and 3 bases, with 13 bases remaining between them. Germline loops: CDR1 SGHRS, CDR2 YFSETQ. This CDR3 contains 15 residues.

J is TRBJ2-7 and V is TRBV4-2; 7 bases match TRBD1. The CDR3 totals 14 residues. V lost 4 bases to trimming and J lost 2 bases; unmatched junction nucleotides: 5. Germline CDR1 reads LGHNA; CDR2 reads YNFKEQ. The CDR3 nucleotides read TGTGCCAGCAGCCCCACAGGGGACCCCTACGAGCAGTACTTC. Translating it yields CASSPTGDPYEQYF.

The chain couples TRBV7-9 to TRBJ2-7, with D tentatively TRBD1 (5 bases). This CDR3 region has 15 residues. Trimming pared 5 bases from V and 4 bases from J, leaving 18 bases between. Germline V gene sequence: CDR1 SEHNR, CDR2 FQNEAQ (reference sequence). CDR3 DNA: TGTGCCAGCAGCCCGACCGACAGACGACAATACGAGCAGTACTTC. Residues: CASSPTDRRQYEQYF.

The chain joins TRBV19 to TRBJ1-1, with TRBD1 as a possible D gene (5 bases). This CDR3 spans 14 amino acids. Trimming shortened V by 3 bases and J by 3 bases, and 11 bases separated the two germline ends. Germline lookup yields CDR1 LNHDA and CDR2 SQIVND (reference sequence). This CDR3 reads CASSIGDRDTEAFF. DNA for the CDR3: TGTGCCAGTAGTATTGGGGACCGGGACACTGAAGCTTTCTTT.

The chain has TRBV7-2 and TRBJ2-3; 9 nucleotides agree with TRBD2. Trimming at V came to 1 base and at J to 3 bases, leaving 8 bases not matched to a gene. CDR1 SGHTA and CDR2 FQGNSA come from the germline V gene. The CDR3 length is 17 residues. The CDR3 bases are TGTGCCAGCAGCTTAGTCTGGCGGGGGGGCGAGACAGATACGCAGTATTTT. Translated, it gives CASSLVWRGGETDTQYF.

The chain has TRBV6-1 and TRBJ1-5; 7 bases line up with TRBD1. Germline V lookup: CDR1 MNHNS, CDR2 SASEGT. This CDR3 is built from 13 residues. After removal of 10 bases from V and 0 bases from J, the junction contained 3 bases not matched to a gene. CDR3 DNA: TGTGCCACCGGGACAGCTAGCAATCAGCCCCAGCATTTT. Encoded protein: CATGTASNQPQHF.

The chain combines TRBV30 with TRBJ1-1; possibly TRBD1 for D (5 bases). Germline V lookup: CDR1 GTSNPN, CDR2 SVGIG (reference sequence). The CDR3 is 14 amino acids. V lost 2 bases to trimming and J lost 6 bases, with 16 bases between them. Written as DNA, the CDR3 is TGTGCCTGGAGTCTCAAAGGAGGGACCCCTGAAGCTTTCTTT. Amino acid sequence: CAWSLKGGTPEAFF.

The V call is TRBV11-2, the J call TRBJ2-7; no definite D call. Germline values: CDR1 SGHAT, CDR2 FQNNGV. CDR3 length equals 14 residues. Deletions cut 2 bases from V and 4 bases from J, with 12 bases between. This CDR3 is CASSLYSGDYEQYF. The DNA for the CDR3 is TGTGCCAGCAGCTTATACAGTGGAGATTACGAGCAGTACTTC.

This chain connects TRBV19 to TRBJ1-4; D is unresolved. The germline gives CDR1 LNHDA, CDR2 SQIVND (reference sequence). The CDR3 length is 16 residues. Trimming took off 5 bases at V and 7 bases at J, with 20 bases between the two ends. Here the CDR3 DNA reads TGTGCCAGTAGTCCCAGCCGGTCCAGGCTGGGTGAAAAACTGTTTTTT. Residues: CASSPSRSRLGEKLFF.